Listed here is a single TCR beta chain. This record belongs to a study of monozygotic twins with inflammatory bowel disease. Germline V gives CDR1 MNHNS, CDR2 SASEGT. The CDR3 consists of 17 residues. TCRdb reanalyzed the 5' RACE reads and collapses them to one entry per CDR3 protein, without DNA. The listing records some 160,000 distinct CDR3 sequences. Sample: blood. This rearrangement joins TRBV6-1 to TRBJ1-1; TCRdb names TRBD1, which stays unverified in the absence of DNA. The clonotype was recovered from a human donor with ulcerative colitis or Crohn's disease, or a healthy co-twin of an affected twin (not recorded which). CDR3 loop: CASSEDRGQELNTEAFF.